The 19 T cell receptor beta chains below were found in one sample sequenced in a study of response to subunit inactivated influenza vaccine. TCRdb independently ran MiXCR on the RT-PCR reads; one entry per CDR3 protein. The sample includes over 800,000 distinct CDR3 sequences, 21% of them seen just once. This specimen consisted of PBMCs from blood, obtained around 5 days after vaccination. These receptors were obtained from a man aged 50 to 59 who received an inactivated influenza vaccine.

The genes are TRBV20-1 and TRBJ2-3, with 13 bases matching TRBD2. This CDR3 has 16 amino acids. Unmatched junction bases numbered 6, after V lost 0 bases and J lost 6 bases. The germline CDR1 and CDR2 sequences are DFQATT and SNEGSKA (reference sequence). Written as DNA, the CDR3 is TGCAGTGCTAGAGATATGGGACTAGCGGGATTTGATACGCAGTATTTT. It encodes CSARDMGLAGFDTQYF.

This clonotype was counted between two and nine times. The chain couples TRBV12-3 or TRBV12-4 to TRBJ2-7, with D possibly being TRBD1 (8 bases). The CDR3 length is 15 residues. V was clipped by 6 bases and J by 5 bases, with 20 bases between them. CDR3 in DNA: TGTGCCAGCAGCAACGGGGGGACAGGACGAAACGAGCAGTACTTC. The encoded protein is CASSNGGTGRNEQYF.

This sequence joins TRBV15 and TRBJ2-7, with D possibly TRBD2 on 6 matching bases. The CDR3 totals 18 residues. Germline assignment: CDR1 LNHNV and CDR2 YYDKDF (reference sequence). The germline V and J ends were trimmed by 1 base and 0 bases, with 19 bases remaining between them. In DNA form, the CDR3 reads TGTGCCACCAGCAGAGCGGGTAGGAGGGCCGAACCCTCCTACGAGCAGTACTTC. Protein product: CATSRAGRRAEPSYEQYF.

This clonotype was recorded a few times. V is TRBV6-5 and J is TRBJ1-1, with unresolved D. Germline V gene lookup returns CDR1 MNHEY and CDR2 SVGAGI. CDR3 length: 17 residues. V dropped 0 bases and J dropped 5 bases, with 19 bases sitting between them. The CDR3 DNA reads TGTGCCAGCAGTTACTCGACCCCAGGTTTCCCGGGAACTGAAGCTTTCTTT. This gives the protein CASSYSTPGFPGTEAFF.

The chain combines TRBV5-1 with TRBJ2-5, with 10 positions matching TRBD2. CDR1 SGHRS and CDR2 YFSETQ come from the germline V gene. This CDR3 comprises 17 residues. V lost 4 bases and J lost 5; bases outside the gene matches: 14. The CDR3 region is CASSPVPSGSGGETQYF. In nucleotides, the CDR3 is TGCGCCAGCAGCCCGGTCCCTAGCGGGAGTGGAGGTGAGACCCAGTACTTC.

This clonotype was found a few times. This chain joins TRBV18 and TRBJ2-3, with D perhaps TRBD1 (6 bases). CDR3 size: 15 residues. Deletions cut 3 bases from V and 2 bases from J, with 12 bases between. In germline, CDR1 is KGHSH, CDR2 LQKENI. As DNA, the CDR3 is TGTGCCAGCTCACCGACAGGAGATCCCACAGATACGCAGTATTTT. Translated, it gives CASSPTGDPTDTQYF.

A few counts support this clonotype. CDR3 region: CASRPGDSYEQYF. In DNA, the CDR3 is TGTGCCAGCAGACCGGGAGACTCCTACGAGCAGTACTTC. The chain has TRBV27 and TRBJ2-7, with D perhaps TRBD2 (6 bases). CDR3 size: 13 residues. The germline CDR1 and CDR2 sequences are MNHEY and SMNVEV (reference sequence). The V end lost 6 bases, the J end lost 0 bases, and 9 bases lay between the germline ends.

CDR3 sequence: CASSLLGQGFTGELFF. The CDR3 DNA is TGCGCCAGCAGCTTGTTGGGGCAGGGCTTCACCGGGGAGCTGTTTTTT. The chain joins TRBV5-1 to TRBJ2-2; a possible D gene is TRBD1 (5 bases). V was pared by 1 base and J by 4 bases, with 14 bases between. The CDR3 runs 16 residues. Germline CDR1 SGHRS, CDR2 YFSETQ.

This clonotype was seen a few times. The CDR3 here is CASSRGVIYEQYF. The CDR3 nucleotides are TGTGCCAGCAGTCGGGGAGTAATCTACGAGCAGTACTTC. V is TRBV28 and J is TRBJ2-7; D possibly corresponds to TRBD2 (5 bases). Germline loops: CDR1 MDHEN, CDR2 SYDVKM. With 5 bases removed from V and 3 bases from J, the gap between germline ends came to 11 bases. This CDR3 contains 13 residues.

The V gene is TRBV9, the J gene TRBJ2-1; tentative D call: TRBD2 (6 bases). This CDR3 is 14 amino acids long. Between the trimmed V and J ends, which lost 0 bases and 5 bases, there was a span of 9 bases. Germline-derived CDR1 and CDR2 are SGDLS and YYNGEE. CDR3 DNA: TGTGCCAGCAGCGTAGATGGAGGGGACAATGAGCAGTTCTTC. Translation gives CASSVDGGDNEQFF.

V gene TRBV11-2 combines with J gene TRBJ1-2; the D is unclear. Germline V CDR1 and CDR2: SGHAT, FQNNGV. With 3 bases removed from V and 6 bases from J, the gap between germline ends came to 11 bases. The CDR3 covers 13 residues. The chain's CDR3 is CASSFLEGNGYTF. DNA for the CDR3: TGTGCCAGCAGCTTCTTGGAGGGCAATGGCTACACCTTC.

The J gene is TRBJ2-3, the V gene TRBV24-1; TRBD2 might be the D (7 bases). Germline V gives CDR1 KGHDR, CDR2 SFDVKD. This CDR3 has 16 residues. Between the trimmed V and J ends, which lost 5 bases and 5 bases, there was a span of 19 bases. CDR3 nucleotide sequence: TGTGCCACCAGTGCAGCCGCGGGGGCCCGGGGAGATACGCAGTATTTT. Protein: CATSAAAGARGDTQYF.

This clonotype was detected a few times. The chain joins TRBV29-1 to TRBJ2-7; 8 bases map to TRBD1. This CDR3 contains 15 residues. J was trimmed by 3 bases and V by 5 bases; bases with no gene match: 12. Germline CDR1 SQVTM, CDR2 ANQGSEA. The CDR3 here is CSVLRGQGGGYEQYF. In DNA form, the CDR3 reads TGCAGCGTTCTTAGAGGACAGGGAGGTGGCTACGAGCAGTACTTC.

As for this clonotype: At one end the junction does not follow the germline gene, possibly because of a read error. V usage is TRBV7-9 and J usage is TRBJ1-2; maybe TRBD1 (5 bases). There are 17 residues in the CDR3. The germline V gene has CDR1 SEHNR and CDR2 FQNEAQ (reference sequence). CDR3 amino acids: CASSLANWVQANYGYAF. The DNA of the CDR3 is TGTGCCAGCAGCTTAGCTAATTGGGTACAGGCTAACTATGGCTACGCCTTC.

There are a few counts of this clonotype. V usage is TRBV5-1 and J usage is TRBJ2-7; TRBD1 agrees at 7 bases. The trim removed 2 bases at V and 2 bases at J, leaving 4 bases unmatched. The germline gives CDR1 SGHRS, CDR2 YFSETQ. This CDR3 spans 14 amino acids. The CDR3 DNA reads as TGCGCCAGCAGCTTTGGGACAGAAACCTACGAGCAGTACTTC. Translation: CASSFGTETYEQYF.

There are many counts of this clonotype. The rearrangement joins TRBV4-3 to TRBJ2-7, with D maybe TRBD1 (5 bases). V dropped 3 bases and J dropped 6 bases, with 9 bases sitting between them. This CDR3 is 12 amino acids long. Germline-derived CDR1 and CDR2 are LGHNA and YSLEER. The CDR3 sequence is CASSQQGGEQYF. The CDR3 DNA reads as TGCGCCAGCAGCCAGCAGGGTGGCGAGCAGTACTTC.

The rearrangement links TRBV6-1 to TRBJ2-3; TRBD2 aligns across 9 bases. This CDR3 contains 16 residues. J was trimmed by 3 bases and V by 6 bases; bases with no gene match: 10. In germline, CDR1 is MNHNS, CDR2 SASEGT. The CDR3 DNA is TGTGCCAGCAGGAAAAGCCCGGGACTAGCTACAGATACGCAGTATTTT. As protein: CASRKSPGLATDTQYF.

This clonotype showed up many times. The gene calls are TRBV7-9 and TRBJ2-5; 8 nucleotides agree with TRBD1. V trimming: 5 bases; J trimming: 2 bases; junction bases outside the gene matches: 7. Germline CDR1 and CDR2: SEHNR and FQNEAQ (reference sequence). The CDR3 sequence is 15 residues long. CDR3 in amino acids: CASSETGTGQETQYF. In DNA, the CDR3 is TGTGCCAGCAGCGAGACCGGGACAGGTCAAGAGACCCAGTACTTC.

This chain connects TRBV18 to TRBJ2-7; TRBD2 matches 9 bases. V was pared by 2 bases and J by 3 bases, with 8 bases of the junction left unmatched. The CDR3 consists of 16 residues. From germline, CDR1 is KGHSH and CDR2 LQKENI. This CDR3 reads CASSPSGGGGFYEQYF. CDR3 DNA sequence: TGTGCCAGCTCACCATCCGGCGGGGGGGGTTTCTACGAGCAGTACTTC. Based on the CDR3 plus reference TRBV18 and TRBJ2-7, the full variable domain is NAGVMQNPRHLVRRRGQEARLRCSPMKGHSHVYWYRQLPEEGLKFMVYLQKENIIDESGMPKERFSAEFPKEGPSILRIQQVVRGDSAAYFCASSPSGGGGFYEQYFGPGTRLTVT.